The 5 T cell receptor beta chains below were found in one sample sequenced in a study of T cells after somatic rescue of genetic block. The protocol was immunoSEQ multiplex PCR, while the TCRdb copy is restricted to in-frame clones and leaves out a portion. Here the sample spans around 100,000 clones, 85% to 95% being singletons. The sequenced material came from peripheral blood mononuclear cells (PBMCs). The source of these receptors is a woman younger than 35.

V is TRBV2 and J is TRBJ2-1, with 10 bases lining up with TRBD2. The V segment lost 10 bases and the J segment 7 bases; nucleotides outside the gene matches: 7. CDR3 length: 13 residues. CDR1 SNHLY and CDR2 FYNNEI come from the germline V gene. The CDR3 region has the DNA TGTGCCATTAGCGGGGGGCCAACTAATGAGCAGTTCTTC. Protein product: CAISGGPTNEQFF. The whole variable domain, remainder taken from reference TRBV2 and TRBJ2-1, is EPEVTQTPSHQVTQMGQEVILRCVPISNHLYFYWYRQILGQKVEFLVSFYNNEISEKSEIFDDQFSVERPDGSNFTLKIRSTKLEDSAMYFCAISGGPTNEQFFGPGTRLTVL.

The rearrangement joins TRBV4-3 to TRBJ2-7, with TRBD1 matching over 8 bases. V shed 0 bases and J 2 bases; nucleotides not matched to a gene: 3. Germline V gene data show CDR1 as LGHNA and CDR2 as YSLEER. The CDR3 length is 15 residues. CDR3 region: CASSQDRGQTYEQYF. CDR3 DNA sequence: TGCGCCAGCAGCCAAGACAGGGGGCAGACCTACGAGCAGTACTTC.

The genes are TRBV5-4 and TRBJ2-7; the D call may be TRBD1 or TRBD2 (6 bases each). This CDR3 is built from 14 residues. The germline gives CDR1 SGHNT, CDR2 YYREEE (reference sequence). Trimming left V 2 bases short and J 4 bases short, with 13 bases between. The CDR3 loop is CASSLDGGPYEQYF. The CDR3 DNA is TGTGCCAGCAGCTTAGACGGGGGCCCATACGAGCAGTACTTC.

The chain employs TRBV5-1 and TRBJ1-6; D is ambiguous. The length of the CDR3 is 17 residues. V was pared by 0 bases and J by 0 bases, with 10 bases between. Germline CDR1 SGHRS, CDR2 YFSETQ. CDR3 protein: CASSLEPSSSYNSPLHF. For the CDR3, the DNA is TGCGCCAGCAGCTTGGAACCGTCGAGCTCCTATAATTCACCCCTCCACTTT. Full variable domain (missing parts from reference TRBV5-1 and TRBJ1-6): KAGVTQTPRYLIKTRGQQVTLSCSPISGHRSVSWYQQTPGQGLQFLFEYFSETQRNKGNFPGRFSGRQFSNSRSEMNVSTLELGDSALYLCASSLEPSSSYNSPLHFGNGTRLTVT.

The gene calls are TRBV19 and TRBJ1-2; 11 bases line up with TRBD1. Looked up from germline, CDR1 is LNHDA and CDR2 is SQIVND (reference sequence). The V and J ends lost 5 bases and 5 bases, in that order; junction bases with no gene match: 10. CDR3 length: 16 amino acids. In DNA form, the CDR3 reads TGTGCCAGTAGTTCTTGGACAGGGGGCGTGGAGTATGGCTACACCTTC. Its protein product is CASSSWTGGVEYGYTF.